A single sample is the source of the 7 T cell receptor beta chains below, sequenced in a study of T-cell reconstitution after alpha-beta-depleted transplantation in children. Unique molecular identifiers featured in how the TCRbeta library was prepared. From the PCR reads, TCRdb called clonotypes with MiXCR, one entry per CDR3 protein. The sample yields a few hundred thousand distinct CDR3 sequences, around two fifths seen once. The sequenced sample was PBMCs, obtained before TCRalphabeta/CD19-depleted stem cell transplant. The receptors here all came from a girl aged 2 to 10 with aplastic anemia, due to receive a stem cell transplant.

The genes are TRBV18 and TRBJ2-1; D is possibly TRBD2 (7 bases). The CDR3 consists of 12 residues. V shed 2 bases and J shed 15 bases, with 14 bases lying between them. The germline CDR1 and CDR2 sequences are KGHSH and LQKENI. CDR3: CASSPAGEGRFF. DNA of the CDR3: TGTGCCAGCTCACCAGCAGGGGAGGGGCGGTTCTTC. Complete variable domain (other parts from reference TRBV18 and TRBJ2-1): NAGVMQNPRHLVRRRGQEARLRCSPMKGHSHVYWYRQLPEEGLKFMVYLQKENIIDESGMPKERFSAEFPKEGPSILRIQQVVRGDSAAYFCASSPAGEGRFFGPGTRLTVL.

The sample holds many counts of this clonotype. The rearrangement uses TRBV12-3 or TRBV12-4 and TRBJ1-6, with TRBD1 identical over 10 bases. V shed 5 bases and J 7 bases; nucleotides not matched to a gene: 11. CDR3 length: 17 amino acids. The CDR3, as DNA: TGTGCCAGCAGTGGAAGACAGGGGGCAAGTCGGAATTCACCCCTCCACTTT. Its translation: CASSGRQGASRNSPLHF.

The chain couples TRBV11-2 to TRBJ2-3; 10 nucleotides line up with TRBD2. V lost 2 bases, J lost 8 bases, and 13 bases stayed unmatched. Germline CDR1 and CDR2: SGHAT and FQNNGV. CDR3 length: 17 residues. CDR3 bases: TGTGCCAGCAGCTTAACCAGCGGGAGGGCCTTGGGTGGTACGCAGTATTTT. This gives the protein CASSLTSGRALGGTQYF. The full variable domain, completed using reference TRBV11-2 and TRBJ2-3, is EAGVAQSPRYKIIEKRQSVAFWCNPISGHATLYWYQQILGQGPKLLIQFQNNGVVDDSQLPKDRFSAERLKGVDSTLKIQPAKLEDSAVYLCASSLTSGRALGGTQYFGPGTRLTVL.

This clonotype was seen a handful of times. This rearrangement joins TRBV6-1 to TRBJ2-2; TRBD1 agrees at 11 bases. The germline V gene has CDR1 MNHNS and CDR2 SASEGT. The V segment lost 6 bases and the J segment 4 bases; nucleotides outside the gene matches: 4. The CDR3 has 15 residues. This chain's CDR3 is CASSSGTGGTGELFF. The CDR3 DNA reads as TGTGCCAGCAGCTCCGGGACAGGGGGCACCGGGGAGCTGTTTTTT.

The chain couples TRBV5-1 to TRBJ2-3; D remains ambiguous. The CDR3 length is 14 residues. Germline lookup yields CDR1 SGHRS and CDR2 YFSETQ. V lost 4 bases, J lost 4 bases, and 13 bases lay in between. CDR3 in amino acids: CASSSTPPPDTQYF. CDR3 nucleotide sequence: TGCGCCAGCAGCAGTACCCCTCCCCCAGATACGCAGTATTTT.

The chain links TRBV11-1 to TRBJ2-1, with D unclear. The V gene's germline CDR1 is SGHAT and CDR2 FQDESV (reference sequence). V lost 7 bases to trimming and J lost 6 bases, with 10 bases between them. The CDR3 spans 12 residues. CDR3 loop: CASIRVSNEQFF. Written as DNA, the CDR3 is TGTGCCAGCATCCGAGTTTCCAATGAGCAGTTCTTC.

This clonotype was seen more than once but under ten times. This sequence joins TRBV6-5 and TRBJ2-7; D gene unclear. Germline loops: CDR1 MNHEY, CDR2 SVGAGI. CDR3 length equals 15 residues. V was shortened by 0 bases and J by 2 bases, with 11 bases between the two germline ends. CDR3: CASSYSPHNPYEQYF. The CDR3 bases are TGTGCCAGCAGTTACTCCCCACATAACCCCTACGAGCAGTACTTC.